The 26 T cell receptor beta chains below were found in one sample sequenced in a study of blood T cells in healthy people across ages. Through a sample-barcoded 5' primer and a J-beta primer mix, a second PCR was run for roughly 7 to 11 cycles. TCRdb fed the 5' RACE reads into MiXCR, producing one record per CDR3 protein. The sample has hundreds of thousands of distinct CDR3 sequences, around 50% seen once. Material: blood. The source is an elderly woman in good health.

Remarks on this clonotype: A much larger clone lies a single base off, so this may be a read error. The chain joins TRBV18 to TRBJ2-7, with 9 bases identical to TRBD1. The CDR3 runs to 15 residues. V was clipped by 5 bases and J by 2 bases; unmatched bases: 7. The germline V gene encodes CDR1 KGHSH and CDR2 LQKENI. The CDR3 protein is CASSYKGQGAYEQYF. The CDR3 DNA reads as TGTGCCAGCTCATATAAGGGACAGGGCGCCTACGAGCAGTACTTC.

This clonotype was recorded a few times. A much more abundant neighbour one base away suggests this may be a read error. The gene calls are TRBV7-2 and TRBJ2-7, with D unresolved. The germline V gene has CDR1 SGHTA and CDR2 FQGNSA. V shed 1 base and J shed 2 bases, with 21 bases lying between them. The CDR3 runs 18 residues. The CDR3: CASSLELGTRRSTYEQYF. DNA of the CDR3: TGTGCCAGCAGCTTAGAACTGGGAACCCGTAGGAGCACCTACGAGCAGTACTTC.

The J gene is TRBJ2-3, the V gene TRBV10-3; D possibly corresponds to TRBD1 (5 bases). Germline CDR1 is ENHRY and CDR2 is SYGVKD. The CDR3 consists of 13 residues. The V and J ends lost 3 bases and 3 bases respectively, with 7 bases between them. The CDR3 nucleotides are TGTGCCATCAGTGACAGGGAAACAGATACGCAGTATTTT. Translation gives CAISDRETDTQYF.

This rearrangement joins TRBV12-3 or TRBV12-4 to TRBJ2-1, with D possibly being TRBD1 or TRBD2 (6 bases each). This CDR3 contains 14 residues. With 8 bases removed from V and 2 bases from J, the gap between germline ends came to 13 bases. CDR3 DNA: TGTGCCAGCGGAACAGGGAGGACCTACAATGAGCAGTTCTTC. This translates into CASGTGRTYNEQFF.

Turning to this clonotype: Given a much more abundant clone one base away, this may be a read error. The chain recombines TRBV12-3 or TRBV12-4 with TRBJ2-4, with a possible D match to TRBD1 (5 bases). The CDR3 length is 15 residues. V was cut by 3 bases and J by 2 bases, with 11 bases left in between. The CDR3 region is CASSFSGPTKNIQYF. Here the CDR3 DNA reads TGTGCCAGCAGTTTTTCAGGGCCAACCAAAAACATTCAGTACTTC.

The chain carries TRBV20-1 and TRBJ1-6, with D possibly TRBD1 on 5 matching bases. The CDR3 has 14 residues. Germline-derived CDR1 and CDR2 are DFQATT and SNEGSKA (reference sequence). V shed 3 bases and J shed 9 bases, with 15 bases lying between them. CDR3: CSARGQRSGSPLHF. CDR3 nucleotides: TGCAGTGCTAGGGGGCAGAGGTCAGGTTCACCCCTCCACTTT.

In its sample, this clonotype was seen many times. This chain connects TRBV20-1 to TRBJ2-3; 9 nucleotides align to TRBD2. The junction had 4 bases not matched to a gene; V was cut back by 5 bases and J by 1 base. This CDR3 comprises 14 residues. From germline, CDR1 is DFQATT and CDR2 SNEGSKA (reference sequence). CDR3 residues: CSAGTSGRTDTQYF. The CDR3 nucleotides are TGCAGTGCTGGTACTAGCGGGCGCACAGATACGCAGTATTTT.

The sample holds one count of this clonotype. This clone may be a read error of a much larger clone one base away. J is TRBJ2-6 and V is TRBV12-3 or TRBV12-4, with D perhaps matching TRBD1 (5 bases). The CDR3 extends over 16 amino acids. Here the CDR3 DNA reads TGTGCCAGCAGTTCCCAGGGCCGCTCTGGGGCCAACGTCCCGACTTTC. The encoded protein is CASSSQGRSGANVPTF.

The J gene is TRBJ1-6, the V gene TRBV12-3 or TRBV12-4, with D perhaps TRBD1 (6 bases). This CDR3 contains 14 residues. V was pared by 1 base and J by 6 bases, with 7 bases between. The CDR3 nucleotides are TGTGCCAGCAGTTTAGGGGGGCTTAATTCACCCCTCCACTTT. Translation: CASSLGGLNSPLHF.

CDR3 residues: CSVESSGNEQFF. CDR3 bases: TGCAGCGTTGAGTCTAGCGGCAATGAGCAGTTCTTC. V usage is TRBV29-1 and J usage is TRBJ2-1; 7 nucleotides match TRBD2. Germline CDR1 SQVTM, CDR2 ANQGSEA. V shed 3 bases, J shed 6 bases, and the junction held 2 bases outside the gene matches. This CDR3 contains 12 residues.

This clonotype was seen a few times. This chain links TRBV7-6 with TRBJ2-1, with unresolved D. Trimming took off 3 bases at V and 2 bases at J, with 14 bases between the two ends. The CDR3 loop spans 16 amino acids. CDR1 SGHVS and CDR2 FNYEAQ come from the germline V gene. The CDR3 DNA sequence: TGTGCCAGCAGCTTGATAATGAACAGCCCCTACAATGAGCAGTTCTTC. Translation gives CASSLIMNSPYNEQFF.

The chain has TRBV7-2 and TRBJ2-6; D is unresolved. Germline V gene sequence: CDR1 SGHTA, CDR2 FQGNSA. CDR3 size: 18 residues. V was trimmed by 4 bases and J by 4 bases, leaving 20 bases between them. The CDR3, as DNA: TGTGCCAGCAGCTCAGGATGGAAGTATGTCTCCGGGGCCAACGTCCTGACTTTC. Its protein is CASSSGWKYVSGANVLTF.

The V and J genes are TRBV5-1 and TRBJ2-3; 8 nucleotides align to TRBD2. This CDR3 comprises 14 residues. The germline CDR1 and CDR2 sequences are SGHRS and YFSETQ. V dropped 3 bases and J dropped 6; count of bases not matched to a gene: 6. Here the CDR3 reads CASSWQAGEDTQYF. The CDR3 DNA sequence: TGCGCCAGCAGCTGGCAAGCGGGGGAGGATACGCAGTATTTT.

This clonotype was observed once. J is TRBJ2-7 and V is TRBV7-2; D may be TRBD1 (5 bases). The CDR3 totals 14 residues. The V end lost 4 bases, the J end lost 0 bases, and 10 bases lay between the germline ends. Germline lookup yields CDR1 SGHTA and CDR2 FQGNSA. In DNA, the CDR3 is TGTGCCAGCAGCTCTGGGGCCGTCTCCTACGAGCAGTACTTC. Amino acids: CASSSGAVSYEQYF.

The chain has TRBV12-3 or TRBV12-4 and TRBJ2-1; the match to TRBD2 covers 8 bases. V shed 6 bases and J 9 bases; nucleotides not matched to a gene: 13. The length of the CDR3 is 15 residues. The CDR3 here is CASSFPGLGAGEQFF. The CDR3 nucleotides read TGTGCCAGCAGCTTTCCGGGACTAGGTGCTGGTGAGCAGTTCTTC.

V and J are TRBV10-3 and TRBJ2-1; 8 positions agree with TRBD2. CDR1 ENHRY and CDR2 SYGVKD come from the germline V gene. The CDR3 consists of 15 residues. V gave up 6 bases and J gave up 2 bases; unmatched junction bases: 6. The CDR3 reads CAISRIAGPYNEQFF. The CDR3 DNA sequence: TGTGCCATCAGCCGTATAGCGGGGCCCTACAATGAGCAGTTCTTC.

In regard to this clonotype: A much larger clone lies a single base off, so this may be a read error. The chain employs TRBV12-3 or TRBV12-4 and TRBJ2-1; 14 bases line up with TRBD2. CDR3 length equals 14 residues. The V segment lost 11 bases and the J segment 9 bases; nucleotides outside the gene matches: 9. The CDR3 spells CAVPGTSGGGEQFF. In nucleotides, the CDR3 is TGTGCCGTTCCCGGGACTAGCGGGGGAGGTGAGCAGTTCTTC.

This clonotype was detected only once. CDR3 coding DNA: TGTGCCAGCAGTTTAGGCGGGGGGGCCCACAATGAGCAGTTCTTC. Translated, it gives CASSLGGGAHNEQFF. The chain couples TRBV12-3 or TRBV12-4 to TRBJ2-1, with 9 positions matching TRBD2. V lost 1 base, J lost 5 bases, and 3 bases stayed unmatched. The CDR3 length is 15 residues.

The chain carries TRBV30 and TRBJ2-1; D remains unclear. V shed 3 bases and J shed 4 bases, with 10 bases lying between them. The CDR3 length is 13 residues. From germline, CDR1 is GTSNPN and CDR2 SVGIG (reference sequence). The CDR3 spells CAWSRSGYNEQFF. Here the CDR3 DNA reads TGTGCCTGGAGCCGATCAGGATACAATGAGCAGTTCTTC.

This clonotype has more than one count but fewer than ten. The rearrangement joins TRBV7-2 to TRBJ2-1; D might be TRBD1 (5 bases). Germline CDR1 reads SGHTA; CDR2 reads FQGNSA. The CDR3 length is 14 residues. V lost 5 bases and J 7 bases, leaving 15 bases between the germline ends. The CDR3 DNA sequence: TGTGCCAGCAGCGCCAGGGCCGTCGGGAATGAGCAGTTCTTC. Protein product: CASSARAVGNEQFF. Supplemented by reference TRBV7-2 and TRBJ2-1, the full variable domain reads GAGVSQSPSNKVTEKGKDVELRCDPISGHTALYWYRQSLGQGLEFLIYFQGNSAPDKSGLPSDRFSAERTGGSVSTLTIQRTQQEDSAVYLCASSARAVGNEQFFGPGTRLTVL.

This clonotype was seen many times. The chain combines TRBV28 with TRBJ2-7, with D unresolved. Trimming removed 6 bases from V and 4 bases from J, with 13 bases in between. The CDR3 covers 13 residues. The germline V gene encodes CDR1 MDHEN and CDR2 SYDVKM. CDR3 in amino acids: CASRAPVGYEQYF. The CDR3 DNA sequence: TGTGCCAGCAGAGCCCCCGTAGGATACGAGCAGTACTTC. Full variable domain (rest looked up from reference TRBV28 and TRBJ2-7): DVKVTQSSRYLVKRTGEKVFLECVQDMDHENMFWYRQDPGLGLRLIYFSYDVKMKEKGDIPEGYSVSREKKERFSLILESASTNQTSMYLCASRAPVGYEQYFGPGTRLTVT.

This clonotype was seen more than once but under ten times. The genes are TRBV12-3 or TRBV12-4 and TRBJ1-1, with 9 bases matching TRBD1. This CDR3 contains 15 residues. The J segment lost 0 bases and the V segment lost 4 bases, leaving 3 bases of the junction unmatched. The CDR3 spells CASSSWDRVNTEAFF. The CDR3 nucleotides are TGTGCCAGCAGTTCTTGGGACAGGGTGAACACTGAAGCTTTCTTT.

V gene TRBV29-1 combines with J gene TRBJ2-5, with D possibly being TRBD1 (6 bases). Trimming took off 1 base at V and 5 bases at J, with 8 bases between the two ends. There are 12 residues in the CDR3. Germline V gene sequence: CDR1 SQVTM, CDR2 ANQGSEA. CDR3 sequence: CSVEGGHETQYF. The CDR3 nucleotides read TGCAGCGTTGAAGGGGGGCATGAGACCCAGTACTTC.

Regarding this clonotype: A much larger clone differs from this one at a single base, so this may be a read error. The chain combines TRBV20-1 with TRBJ2-7, with D unclear. This CDR3 spans 11 amino acids. CDR1 is DFQATT, CDR2 SNEGSKA, per germline (reference sequence). V lost 6 bases and J lost 7, with 13 bases in between. The CDR3 DNA reads TGCAGTGCCCCTAGGTTGGCTGAGCAGTACTTC. This sequence encodes CSAPRLAEQYF.

This clonotype was seen at least ten times. The chain links TRBV28 to TRBJ2-7; D uncertain. CDR3 length: 12 residues. Trimming took 5 bases from V and 0 from J, leaving 5 bases between them. Germline V gene lookup returns CDR1 MDHEN and CDR2 SYDVKM. CDR3 sequence (DNA): TGTGCCAGCAGTGAAAGCTCCTACGAGCAGTACTTC. Protein product: CASSESSYEQYF.

As to this clonotype: Because the CDR3 is missing its conserved closing phenylalanine or tryptophan, this is likely a read error. The chain uses TRBV5-1 and TRBJ2-5; 7 bases match TRBD1. The CDR3 totals 15 residues. V shed 0 bases and J 3 bases; nucleotides not matched to a gene: 5. Germline V gene data show CDR1 as SGHRS and CDR2 as YFSETQ. In DNA form, the CDR3 reads TGCGCCAGCAGCTTGGCCGGGACAGATAAAGAGACCCAGTACTTA. Residues: CASSLAGTDKETQYL.